These 23 T cell receptor beta chains came from one sample sequenced in a study of blood T cell repertoires in COVID-19. TCRdb keeps only in-frame clones here, not all; method: immunoSEQ multiplex PCR. This table holds 200,000 or so clones, about 87% found once. What was sequenced was PBMCs or T cells enriched from blood (not recorded which). The receptors shown here come from a woman between 35 and 50 years old with acute COVID-19.

The V call is TRBV30, the J call TRBJ1-1; a possible D gene is TRBD1 (5 bases). V was pared by 0 bases and J by 4 bases, with 15 bases between. The CDR3 contains 15 residues. Germline values: CDR1 GTSNPN, CDR2 SVGIG (reference sequence). The CDR3 DNA reads TGTGCCTGGAGTGTGGTCAGGGCAAGGGTCACTGAAGCTTTCTTT. Protein product: CAWSVVRARVTEAFF.

This clone has only one observation. This chain joins TRBV18 and TRBJ2-2; D may be TRBD1 (5 bases). Germline CDR1 and CDR2: KGHSH and LQKENI. V was shortened by 2 bases and J by 5 bases, with 18 bases between the two germline ends. The CDR3 is made up of 17 amino acids. The CDR3 nucleotides are TGTGCCAGCTCACCAGTCAGGGCGATGTTGGGAACCGGGGAGCTGTTTTTT. It is translated as CASSPVRAMLGTGELFF.

V usage is TRBV6-5 and J usage is TRBJ1-1; 8 bases map to TRBD1. The CDR3 is 14 residues long. The germline V gene has CDR1 MNHEY and CDR2 SVGAGI. V was clipped by 4 bases and J by 11 bases; unmatched bases: 12. DNA for the CDR3: TGTGCCAGCAGTTCCAACGGGGGACAGGTGGGGGCTTTCTTT. Translating gives CASSSNGGQVGAFF.

The chain uses TRBV18 and TRBJ2-7, with 7 bases lining up with TRBD1. CDR1 and CDR2 from the germline V gene are KGHSH and LQKENI. The CDR3 has 13 residues. V lost 1 base to trimming and J lost 6 bases; unmatched junction nucleotides: 3. CDR3 loop: CASSPQGAVEQYV. The CDR3 bases are TGTGCCAGCTCACCACAGGGGGCTGTCGAGCAGTACGTC.

This chain uses TRBV3-1 (or the pseudogene TRBV3-2) with TRBJ1-6; D possibly corresponds to TRBD1 (5 bases). The CDR3 totals 14 residues. Trimming took off 4 bases at V and 8 bases at J, with 12 bases between the two ends. The germline gives CDR1 LGHDT, CDR2 YNNKEL (reference sequence). CDR3 residues: CASSPSWGDSPLHF. CDR3 in DNA: TGTGCCAGCAGCCCAAGCTGGGGGGATTCACCCCTCCACTTT.

The chain combines TRBV6-5 with TRBJ1-2, with D maybe TRBD1 (5 bases). Germline V gives CDR1 MNHEY, CDR2 SVGAGI. V lost 8 bases, J lost 2 bases, and 15 bases lay in between. CDR3 size: 14 residues. In DNA, the CDR3 is TGTGCCAGCGCACTCTGGGGGGAGAACTATGGCTACACCTTC. It yields the protein CASALWGENYGYTF.

The rearrangement links TRBV29-1 to TRBJ2-1, with 10 bases lining up with TRBD2. The CDR3 is 16 amino acids. Germline-derived CDR1 and CDR2 are SQVTM and ANQGSEA. Trimming at V came to 4 bases and at J to 6 bases, leaving 12 bases not matched to a gene. CDR3: CSVAPVVASGSNEQFF. CDR3 nucleotide sequence: TGCAGCGTTGCCCCGGTCGTGGCTAGCGGGAGCAATGAGCAGTTCTTC.

The rearrangement joins TRBV19 to TRBJ1-2; 9 bases agree with TRBD1. The V segment lost 5 bases and the J segment 4 bases; nucleotides outside the gene matches: 8. The germline V gene encodes CDR1 LNHDA and CDR2 SQIVND (reference sequence). The CDR3 length is 15 residues. CDR3 in DNA: TGTGCCAGTAGTTCGTCCGGGACAGGGATCTATGGCTACACCTTC. This translates into CASSSSGTGIYGYTF.

This clone has only one observation. The chain has TRBV7-2 and TRBJ2-1; D is undetermined. The CDR3 runs to 14 residues. In germline, CDR1 is SGHTA, CDR2 FQGNSA. V was pared by 5 bases and J by 6 bases, with 14 bases between. CDR3 nucleotides: TGTGCCAGCAGCCCTCTAGTGGCGAGCAATGAGCAGTTCTTC. Residues: CASSPLVASNEQFF.

The chain couples TRBV9 to TRBJ2-7, with D perhaps TRBD1 (5 bases). Trimming removed 3 bases at V and 0 bases at J, with 10 bases between. CDR1 SGDLS and CDR2 YYNGEE come from the germline V gene. The CDR3 length is 14 residues. Written as DNA, the CDR3 is TGTGCCAGCAGCGGACGCGACAGCTCCTACGAGCAGTACTTC. This sequence encodes CASSGRDSSYEQYF.

A note on this clone: This same CDR3 is encoded by further DNA sequences in the sample. CDR3 region: CASSVEGGADTQYF. As DNA, the CDR3 is TGTGCCAGCAGCGTCGAGGGAGGGGCCGATACGCAGTATTTT. The chain couples TRBV9 to TRBJ2-3; 7 bases match TRBD2. Trimming cost V 2 bases and J 6 bases; bases outside gene matches: 6. Germline CDR1 SGDLS, CDR2 YYNGEE. This CDR3 has 14 amino acids.

The genes are TRBV4-3 and TRBJ1-2; D unclear. The CDR3 runs to 15 residues. Germline V gene data show CDR1 as LGHNA and CDR2 as YSLEER. Trimming took 4 bases from V and 0 from J, leaving 12 bases between them. The CDR3 reads CASSRARASNYGYTF. CDR3 sequence (DNA): TGCGCCAGCAGCCGGGCGCGGGCATCTAACTATGGCTACACCTTC.

The J gene is TRBJ2-7, the V gene TRBV27, with TRBD1 matching over 9 bases. Germline CDR1 is MNHEY and CDR2 is SMNVEV (reference sequence). The trim removed 3 bases at V and 3 bases at J, leaving 6 bases unmatched. This CDR3 is built from 15 residues. The CDR3 nucleotides read TGTGCCAGCAGTTTCTCACGGGACAGGGACTACGAGCAGTACTTC. Translation: CASSFSRDRDYEQYF.

The rearrangement joins TRBV10-3 to TRBJ2-5; D ambiguous. From germline, CDR1 is ENHRY and CDR2 SYGVKD. The CDR3 sequence is 14 residues long. The V end lost 1 base, the J end lost 2 bases, and 8 bases lay between the germline ends. The CDR3 reads CAISEFTAQETQYF. The CDR3 DNA is TGTGCCATCAGTGAGTTCACCGCGCAAGAGACCCAGTACTTC.

V usage is TRBV9 and J usage is TRBJ1-5; possibly TRBD1 for D (5 bases). The CDR3 consists of 13 residues. Germline V CDR1 and CDR2: SGDLS, YYNGEE. Trimming stripped 4 bases from V and 3 bases from J, with 8 bases between. CDR3 sequence: CASSKGLNQPQHF. CDR3 nucleotides: TGTGCCAGCAGCAAGGGGCTCAATCAGCCCCAGCATTTT. Looking up the rest from reference TRBV9 and TRBJ1-5 gives the full variable domain: DSGVTQTPKHLITATGQRVTLRCSPRSGDLSVYWYQQSLDQGLQFLIQYYNGEERAKGNILERFSAQQFPDLHSELNLSSLELGDSALYFCASSKGLNQPQHFGDGTRLSIL.

J is TRBJ2-3 and V is TRBV6-4; 14 bases fit TRBD2. The CDR3 covers 17 residues. V gave up 5 bases and J gave up 5 bases; unmatched junction bases: 9. Germline V lookup: CDR1 MRHNA, CDR2 SNTAGT. In DNA, the CDR3 is TGTGCCAGCAGTAACAGGACTAGCGGGGGGTCCGTAGATACGCAGTATTTT. This sequence encodes CASSNRTSGGSVDTQYF.

The chain has TRBV24-1 and TRBJ2-5, with 10 bases identical to TRBD1. The germline V gene has CDR1 KGHDR and CDR2 SFDVKD. The CDR3 totals 15 residues. V shed 4 bases and J 5 bases; nucleotides not matched to a gene: 6. The CDR3 protein is CATSDGDRGRETQYF. CDR3 nucleotide sequence: TGTGCCACCAGTGACGGGGACAGGGGCAGGGAGACCCAGTACTTC.

In its sample, this clone was seen once. The chain employs TRBV18 and TRBJ1-3; D gene unclear. Germline values: CDR1 KGHSH, CDR2 LQKENI. V was clipped by 3 bases and J by 0 bases, with 12 bases between them. The CDR3 is made up of 16 amino acids. The chain's CDR3 is CASSPRQESSGNTIYF. Written as DNA, the CDR3 is TGTGCCAGCTCACCCCGCCAGGAAAGCTCTGGAAACACCATATATTTT.

This chain connects TRBV10-1 to TRBJ2-1, with D tentatively TRBD2 (5 bases). The V gene's germline CDR1 is WNHNN and CDR2 SYGVQD (reference sequence). The CDR3 has 14 residues. The germline V and J ends were trimmed by 2 bases and 1 base, with 6 bases remaining between them. This CDR3 is CASSEGESYNEQFF. The DNA of the CDR3 is TGCGCCAGCAGTGAGGGGGAGTCCTACAATGAGCAGTTCTTC.

V usage is TRBV7-2 and J usage is TRBJ1-5; the match to TRBD1 covers 7 bases. The CDR3 is 15 residues long. The germline V gene encodes CDR1 SGHTA and CDR2 FQGNSA. V lost 5 bases to trimming and J lost 5 bases; unmatched junction nucleotides: 9. CDR3: CASSDGDRAYQPQHF. As DNA, the CDR3 is TGTGCCAGCAGCGATGGAGACAGGGCATATCAGCCCCAGCATTTT.

The chain recombines TRBV7-6 with TRBJ1-3; a weak D match, TRBD1 (6 bases). V shed 5 bases and J shed 2 bases, with 16 bases lying between them. The CDR3 has 16 amino acids. CDR1 is SGHVS and CDR2 is FNYEAQ in the germline V gene. The CDR3 spells CASSLGPPGAGNTIYF. In DNA form, the CDR3 reads TGTGCCAGCAGCCTCGGGCCCCCAGGGGCTGGAAACACCATATATTTT.

The chain recombines TRBV6-2 or TRBV6-3 with TRBJ2-7; 9 nucleotides line up with TRBD1. Germline CDR1 and CDR2: MNHEY and SVGEGT. This CDR3 comprises 14 residues. V lost 5 bases and J lost 5; bases outside the gene matches: 7. This CDR3 reads CASSHRDRVHEQYV. The CDR3 coding sequence is TGTGCCAGCAGTCACCGGGACAGGGTTCACGAGCAGTACGTC.

The rearrangement links TRBV7-9 to TRBJ2-2; D is perhaps TRBD1 (7 bases). Trimming removed 0 bases at V and 6 bases at J, with 11 bases between. Germline-derived CDR1 and CDR2 are SEHNR and FQNEAQ (reference sequence). The CDR3 is made up of 15 amino acids. Written as DNA, the CDR3 is TGTGCCAGCAGCTTAGCCCAGGGGGGTGCCGGGGAGCTGTTTTTT. Its translation: CASSLAQGGAGELFF. Full variable domain (outside the CDR3, taken from reference TRBV7-9 and TRBJ2-2): DTGVSQNPRHKITKRGQNVTFRCDPISEHNRLYWYRQTLGQGPEFLTYFQNEAQLEKSRLLSDRFSAERPKGSFSTLEIQRTEQGDSAMYLCASSLAQGGAGELFFGEGSRLTVL.